This T cell receptor beta chain appears in the sequencing data of a study of blood T cell repertoires in COVID-19. The overall study: Sources were T cells, B-cell-depleted T cells, or PBMCs; the material itself was cDNA or gDNA.

As regards this clone: Germline and junction disagree at one end, which may indicate a read error.

Produced via immunoSEQ multiplex PCR; TCRdb's table is partial and in-frame only. The table records about 150,000 clones, roughly nine tenths of them present only once. The CDR3 covers 16 residues. Germline V gene lookup returns CDR1 MNHEY and CDR2 SMNVEV (reference sequence). Sequenced: peripheral blood. V usage is TRBV27 and J usage is TRBJ1-1; 7 positions agree with TRBD1. This clonotype was sampled from a man between 50 and 59 years old with acute or convalescent COVID-19. DNA for the CDR3: TGTGCCAGCAGTGACGGGACAGAACCCTTGAACATTGAAGCTTTCTTT. Amino acids: CASSDGTEPLNIEAFF.